Listed here is a single T cell receptor beta chain. The data stem from a study of blood T cell repertoires in COVID-19. Turning to the study itself: The study drew acute and convalescent COVID-19 samples from the United States, Italy and Spain. Nucleic acid was either cDNA or gDNA, and it came from T cells, B-cell-depleted T cells, or PBMCs.

The data were produced by immunoSEQ multiplex PCR, yet TCRdb's version contains in-frame clones alone and is incomplete. The sample contains about 300,000 clones, under 90% of which appear only once. J gave up 5 bases and V 2 bases, and 7 bases lay outside the gene matches. The CDR3 is 15 amino acids. Germline loops: CDR1 SGDLS, CDR2 YYNGEE. Everyone who took part was 18 to 89 years old, and they came from 20 to 25 US areas. Before they entered the study, exposed participants had met a COVID-19 case within 2 weeks. The receptor was derived from a woman aged 45-65 years who had been exposed to COVID-19. This chain connects TRBV9 to TRBJ1-2; 9 nucleotides line up with TRBD1. Sequenced sample: PBMCs or T cells enriched from blood (not recorded which). CDR3 amino acids: CASSVNPGQGYGYTF. The DNA for the CDR3 is TGTGCCAGCAGCGTCAACCCGGGACAGGGTTATGGCTACACCTTC. Together with reference TRBV9 and TRBJ1-2, the CDR3 gives the full variable domain: DSGVTQTPKHLITATGQRVTLRCSPRSGDLSVYWYQQSLDQGLQFLIQYYNGEERAKGNILERFSAQQFPDLHSELNLSSLELGDSALYFCASSVNPGQGYGYTFGSGTRLTVV.